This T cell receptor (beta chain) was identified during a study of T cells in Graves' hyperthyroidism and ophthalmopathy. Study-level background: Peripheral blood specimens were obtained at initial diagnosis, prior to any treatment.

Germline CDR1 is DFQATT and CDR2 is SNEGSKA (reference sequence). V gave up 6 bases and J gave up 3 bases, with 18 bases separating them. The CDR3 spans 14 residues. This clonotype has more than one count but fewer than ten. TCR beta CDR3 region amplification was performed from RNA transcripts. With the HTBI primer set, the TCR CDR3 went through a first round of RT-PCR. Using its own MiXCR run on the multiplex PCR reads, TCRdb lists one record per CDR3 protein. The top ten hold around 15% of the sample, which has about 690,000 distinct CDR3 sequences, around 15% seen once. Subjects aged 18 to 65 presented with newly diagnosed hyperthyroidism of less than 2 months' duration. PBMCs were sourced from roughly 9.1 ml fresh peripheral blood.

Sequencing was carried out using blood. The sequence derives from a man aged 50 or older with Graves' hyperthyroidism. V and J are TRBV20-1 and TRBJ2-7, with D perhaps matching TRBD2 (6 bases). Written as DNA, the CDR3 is TGCAGTGCCCCCTTATGGCGGGGCCGCTACGAGCAGTACTTC. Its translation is CSAPLWRGRYEQYF.